This TCR beta chain is drawn from a study of blood T cell repertoires in COVID-19. About the research overall: Spain, Italy and the United States supplied samples that represented acute and convalescent COVID-19.

This clone has only a few counts. Authors' data handling: Amplification from reference gene primers served as the basis for estimated nucleated cell counts. Sequenced by immunoSEQ multiplex PCR; TCRdb stores in-frame clones only, minus some. That table is the source of V, J and clone size, and D and trimming were worked out from the DNA. The sample consists of around 100,000 clones, 75% to 90% of them appearing once. Sequenced sample: peripheral blood. The sequence derives from a man aged 60 to 69 with COVID-19, enrolled during active disease.

The DNA of the CDR3 is TGTGCCAGCAGTTTAGTCGTGAACACTGAAGCTTTCTTT. This encodes CASSLVVNTEAFF. This chain joins TRBV12-3 or TRBV12-4 and TRBJ1-1; D is unresolved. V was cut by 1 base and J by 0 bases, with 3 bases left in between. This CDR3 comprises 13 residues.